The rows below give T cell receptor beta chains drawn from one sample of a study of cytomegalovirus exposure and HLA in healthy donors. Generated by immunoSEQ multiplex PCR, the TCRdb table keeps only in-frame clones and is missing some. The sample holds some 130,000 clones, around 80% seen once. Sequenced input: PBMCs. The receptors were gathered from a man aged 35-49 years in good health and CMV-seropositive. The CDR3 runs from the conserved cysteine through the conserved F or W.

TRBV19	CASSIGRGALGYTF
TRBV27	CASSSSGSSSYNEQFF
TRBV5-5	CASSTAGGSIQQYF
TRBV10-1	CASSEGTSGKETQYF
TRBV2	CASYTILATNEKLFF
TRBV14	CASSPTYRLGTEAFF
TRBV7-6	CASSRFEAGELFF
TRBV5-4	CASSLAGVGTEAFF
TRBV5-1	CASSPPGLAEETQYF
TRBV5-1	CASSTDSGPSVDEQFF
TRBV28	CASSSPGLSYEQYF
TRBV28	CASSSTSVSYEQYF
TRBV7-9	CASSLGQGAIYEQYF
TRBV5-4	CASSLEGERGTQYF
TRBV28	CASSTPDRGKQYF
TRBV4-1	CASSPPLAGAGRFF
TRBV9	CASSVRGKSSYNEQFF
TRBV29-1	CSGGTGGQHGYTF
TRBV5-1	CASSLLAGVGDTQYF
TRBV29-1	CSVDLGQSTEAFF
TRBV4-1	CASSPATNYEQYF
TRBV5-1	CASSRTVTGELFF
TRBV28	CASRASIVNTEAFF
TRBV28	CAIKSSYNSPLHF
TRBV5-4	CASSSPLGREHGELFF
TRBV7-2	CASSLGGGPAYEQYF
TRBV5-1	CASSPNQGATGELFF
TRBV5-4	CASSFDRGIEDGYTF
TRBV18	CASSPTGGAGYTF
TRBV4-2	CASTPSEGDTGELFF
TRBV2	CASSEWTTNTQYF
TRBV19	CASKSVAHQPQHF
TRBV29-1	CSVEGRANEKLFF
TRBV27	CASRGGNTEAFF
TRBV7-6	CASSLASSGLAGGVSYEQYF
TRBV2	CASRTGVYNSPLHF
TRBV13	CASSLGTSGRADPEQFF
TRBV5-6	CASSLGGGSYTF
TRBV5-1	CASSLDIYTGELFF
TRBV19	CASSVTREGTDTQYF
TRBV25-1	CASSRGQGKETQYF
TRBV4-1	CASSQDPGTVGDEKLFF
TRBV9	CASSVLGSYNEQFF
TRBV30	CACHRDSSYEQYF
TRBV9	CASSVATGLAGSNEQFF
TRBV30	CAWSPGGAEAFF
TRBV6-6	CASSPQYEQYF
TRBV14	CASSRVGDRGDQYF
TRBV4-2	CASSQDWDRGFNEQFF
TRBV6-5	CASSLDRGNSPLHF
TRBV28	CASSFSNYEQYF
TRBV6-5	CASSYLPTGTGNTIYF
TRBV7-8	CASSGRTADTQYF
TRBV2	CASRSVAGGDYNEQFF
TRBV7-9	CASSLGGQLNQPQHF
TRBV5-8	CASSLTGQWNTEAFF
TRBV5-1	CASSLGGGSYEQYF
TRBV28	CASLGGLAGENTQYF
TRBV18	CASSRPVAGIYTGELFF